These 26 T cell receptor beta chains were sequenced from one sample in a study of T cell changes during pregnancy in multiple sclerosis. Some clones are missing from TCRdb's copy, which holds only in-frame ones; the method was immunoSEQ multiplex PCR. The sample lists some 80,000 clones, around 90% occurring once. The sequencing used peripheral blood, collected before pregnancy. Receptors originate from a female donor with multiple sclerosis, enrolled in a pregnancy study.

The chain joins TRBV7-2 to TRBJ2-7; 14 positions match TRBD2. The CDR3 runs 18 residues. Germline CDR1 SGHTA, CDR2 FQGNSA. The ends lost 1 base at V and 0 bases at J; junction bases unmatched: 5. CDR3 loop: CASSLVATSGRVSYEQYF. DNA for the CDR3: TGTGCCAGCAGCTTAGTTGCGACTAGCGGGAGGGTCTCCTACGAGCAGTACTTC.

The chain has TRBV7-9 and TRBJ1-4; D unclear. The CDR3 covers 17 residues. Trimming stripped 5 bases from V and 0 bases from J, with 16 bases between. CDR1 SEHNR and CDR2 FQNEAQ come from the germline V gene (reference sequence). CDR3 residues: CASSLGYAGATNEKLFF. For the CDR3, the DNA is TGTGCCAGCAGCCTCGGCTATGCCGGGGCAACTAATGAAAAACTGTTTTTT.

The CDR3 nucleotides are TGTGCCAGCAGCCACAATAGACTAGCGGGGTACACCGGGGAGCTGTTTTTT. This gives the protein CASSHNRLAGYTGELFF. The J gene is TRBJ2-2, the V gene TRBV7-6; 11 nucleotides agree with TRBD2. The V gene end was trimmed by 5 bases and the J gene end by 3 bases; junction bases not matched to a gene: 8. CDR1 is SGHVS, CDR2 FNYEAQ, per germline. CDR3 length equals 17 residues.

The chain links TRBV5-1 to TRBJ1-1, with TRBD1 identical over 7 bases. Trimming cost V 4 bases and J 4 bases; bases outside gene matches: 4. Germline V lookup: CDR1 SGHRS, CDR2 YFSETQ. The CDR3 spans 13 residues. As DNA, the CDR3 is TGCGCCAGCAGCGAGGGACAGTCCACTGAAGCTTTCTTT. This gives the protein CASSEGQSTEAFF.

The chain employs TRBV11-2 and TRBJ2-1; D is perhaps TRBD1 (6 bases). In germline, CDR1 is SGHAT, CDR2 FQNNGV. The CDR3 loop spans 14 amino acids. The germline V and J ends were trimmed by 1 base and 8 bases, with 12 bases remaining between them. This CDR3 reads CASSLGPHRDEQFF. The CDR3, as DNA: TGTGCCAGCAGCTTAGGGCCTCACAGGGATGAGCAGTTCTTC. The full variable domain, with the rest looked up from reference TRBV11-2 and TRBJ2-1, is EAGVAQSPRYKIIEKRQSVAFWCNPISGHATLYWYQQILGQGPKLLIQFQNNGVVDDSQLPKDRFSAERLKGVDSTLKIQPAKLEDSAVYLCASSLGPHRDEQFFGPGTRLTVL.

This rearrangement joins TRBV4-3 to TRBJ2-2; 7 bases are a match to TRBD1. V lost 6 bases to trimming and J lost 4 bases; unmatched junction nucleotides: 5. Germline V gives CDR1 LGHNA, CDR2 YSLEER. The CDR3 is made up of 14 amino acids. The CDR3 reads CASSTGTATGELFF. For the CDR3, the DNA is TGCGCCAGCAGTACCGGGACAGCCACCGGGGAGCTGTTTTTT.

The chain couples TRBV5-5 to TRBJ1-4, with 8 nucleotides matching TRBD1. Per germline, CDR1 SGHKS and CDR2 YYEKEE (reference sequence). This CDR3 is built from 14 residues. The J segment lost 8 bases and the V segment lost 5 bases, leaving 8 bases of the junction unmatched. CDR3 coding DNA: TGTGCCAGCAGTCCCCGGGACAGGAACGAAAAACTGTTTTTT. Protein sequence: CASSPRDRNEKLFF.

The CDR3 region has the DNA TGTGCCAGCAGCTTATTACCAGGGACAGGGACGTATGGCTACACCTTC. Translating gives CASSLLPGTGTYGYTF. The rearrangement uses TRBV7-9 and TRBJ1-2, with 9 bases aligning to TRBD1. This CDR3 comprises 16 residues. Looked up from germline, CDR1 is SEHNR and CDR2 is FQNEAQ (reference sequence). The V gene end was trimmed by 2 bases and the J gene end by 5 bases; junction bases not matched to a gene: 9.

The chain couples TRBV11-2 to TRBJ2-7; the D gene is possibly TRBD2 (5 bases). Germline V gene data show CDR1 as SGHAT and CDR2 as FQNNGV. The V end lost 2 bases, the J end lost 2 bases, and 10 bases lay between the germline ends. This CDR3 has 14 amino acids. In nucleotides, the CDR3 is TGTGCCAGCAGCTTACCGGACTCCACCTACGAGCAGTACTTC. Protein sequence: CASSLPDSTYEQYF.

The CDR3 is CASGGYVNNQPQHF. The CDR3 nucleotides are TGTGCCAGTGGGGGGTACGTTAACAATCAGCCCCAGCATTTT. The chain is built from TRBV28 and TRBJ1-5; D perhaps matches TRBD1 (5 bases). CDR1 and CDR2 from the germline V gene are MDHEN and SYDVKM. V dropped 9 bases and J dropped 3 bases, with 15 bases sitting between them. This CDR3 comprises 14 residues.

The chain joins TRBV7-9 to TRBJ2-3; D remains ambiguous. The CDR3 loop spans 14 amino acids. Germline V gene lookup returns CDR1 SEHNR and CDR2 FQNEAQ (reference sequence). V was trimmed by 5 bases and J by 3 bases, leaving 12 bases between them. As DNA, the CDR3 is TGTGCCAGCAGCCCAGCATTGCGGACAGATACGCAGTATTTT. Its translation is CASSPALRTDTQYF.

V usage is TRBV19 and J usage is TRBJ2-7; tentatively, D is TRBD1 (6 bases). V shed 4 bases and J shed 5 bases, with 9 bases lying between them. The V gene's germline CDR1 is LNHDA and CDR2 SQIVND (reference sequence). The CDR3 has 12 amino acids. CDR3 nucleotide sequence: TGTGCCAGTAGTACAACAGGGAACGAGCAGTACTTC. Its translation is CASSTTGNEQYF.

This clone appeared once. The J gene is TRBJ2-7, the V gene TRBV19; TRBD1 matches at 8 bases. CDR3 length equals 15 residues. Germline V gives CDR1 LNHDA, CDR2 SQIVND (reference sequence). V lost 0 bases to trimming and J lost 3 bases; unmatched junction nucleotides: 4. The CDR3 sequence: CASSIDPQGGYEQYF. DNA of the CDR3: TGTGCCAGTAGTATAGATCCACAGGGGGGCTACGAGCAGTACTTC.

The J gene is TRBJ2-5, the V gene TRBV6-5, with 8 positions matching TRBD2. The V gene end was trimmed by 2 bases and the J gene end by 5 bases; junction bases not matched to a gene: 4. Germline V lookup: CDR1 MNHEY, CDR2 SVGAGI. This CDR3 contains 14 residues. The CDR3 is CASSYPGGSETQYF. DNA of the CDR3: TGTGCCAGCAGTTACCCGGGGGGGTCGGAGACCCAGTACTTC.

This chain uses TRBV28 with TRBJ2-6; D is possibly TRBD2 (6 bases). V was trimmed by 10 bases and J by 2 bases, leaving 15 bases between them. The CDR3 is made up of 15 amino acids. In germline, CDR1 is MDHEN, CDR2 SYDVKM. Written as DNA, the CDR3 is TGTGCCACCAGGAGGGAGGTAGCTGGGGCCAACGTCCTGACTTTC. Protein: CATRREVAGANVLTF.

The rearrangement uses TRBV7-9 and TRBJ2-7; no reliable D call. CDR3 size: 12 residues. The germline V and J ends were trimmed by 3 bases and 6 bases, with 9 bases remaining between them. Germline CDR1 SEHNR, CDR2 FQNEAQ (reference sequence). This CDR3 is CASSFYSGEQYF. The CDR3 DNA follows: TGTGCCAGCAGCTTTTACAGTGGCGAGCAGTACTTC.

The J gene is TRBJ1-5, the V gene TRBV6-1, with 7 bases identical to TRBD1. V shed 4 bases and J 5 bases; nucleotides not matched to a gene: 11. The CDR3 is made up of 16 amino acids. Per the germline V gene, CDR1 is MNHNS and CDR2 is SASEGT. CDR3 sequence reads: CASSGIGQERYQPQHF. CDR3 coding DNA: TGTGCCAGCAGTGGGATCGGACAGGAAAGGTATCAGCCCCAGCATTTT.

The chain couples TRBV9 to TRBJ2-2; the match to TRBD2 covers 12 bases. The germline gives CDR1 SGDLS, CDR2 YYNGEE. V lost 1 base to trimming and J lost 5 bases; unmatched junction nucleotides: 9. The CDR3 consists of 18 residues. Here the CDR3 reads CASSVSPRLAGVTGELFF. The CDR3 DNA is TGTGCCAGCAGCGTATCTCCAAGACTAGCGGGGGTAACCGGGGAGCTGTTTTTT.

The chain links TRBV5-1 to TRBJ2-5; 10 positions match TRBD2. The CDR3 totals 15 residues. Losses at the gene ends were 2 bases for V and 5 bases for J; bases not matched to a gene: 6. Germline CDR1 is SGHRS and CDR2 is YFSETQ. In DNA, the CDR3 is TGCGCCAGCAGCTTAGCGGGAGGGCTCGTGGAGACCCAGTACTTC. Amino acids: CASSLAGGLVETQYF.

J is TRBJ2-7 and V is TRBV6-5; 8 nucleotides agree with TRBD2. V lost 6 bases to trimming and J lost 2 bases; unmatched junction nucleotides: 6. This CDR3 has 14 amino acids. CDR1 and CDR2 (germline): MNHEY, SVGAGI. CDR3 DNA: TGTGCCAGCAGACACGGAGCGGGAGCCTACGAGCAGTACTTC. This codes for CASRHGAGAYEQYF.

V usage is TRBV27 and J usage is TRBJ2-5; the D gene is possibly TRBD1 (5 bases). The V end lost 5 bases, the J end lost 9 bases, and 10 bases lay between the germline ends. The CDR3 runs to 11 residues. Germline CDR1 reads MNHEY; CDR2 reads SMNVEV (reference sequence). CDR3 in amino acids: CASSQGNAQYF. For the CDR3, the DNA is TGTGCCAGCAGTCAGGGCAATGCCCAGTACTTC.

This chain connects TRBV28 to TRBJ2-7; D is perhaps TRBD1 (5 bases). Germline CDR1 MDHEN, CDR2 SYDVKM. CDR3 length: 15 residues. Trimming shortened V by 5 bases and J by 2 bases, and 16 bases separated the two germline ends. DNA for the CDR3: TGTGCCAGCAGTCCTCCCCGACAGTTAGCCTACGAGCAGTACTTC. Protein: CASSPPRQLAYEQYF.

This clone was counted once. V is TRBV2 and J is TRBJ2-1; maybe TRBD1 (5 bases). Deletions cut 9 bases from V and 3 bases from J, with 18 bases between. CDR3 length equals 15 residues. CDR1 and CDR2 from the germline V gene are SNHLY and FYNNEI. CDR3 in amino acids: CASSPRAAFYNEQFF. CDR3 in DNA: TGTGCCAGTTCCCCCAGGGCGGCGTTCTACAATGAGCAGTTCTTC.

The chain links TRBV5-6 to TRBJ1-1; D is ambiguous. Trimming took off 3 bases at V and 0 bases at J, with 12 bases between the two ends. The length of the CDR3 is 15 residues. CDR1 and CDR2 (germline): SGHDT, YYEEEE. Written as DNA, the CDR3 is TGTGCCAGCAGCTCAGGCCAACTCATGAACACTGAAGCTTTCTTT. The encoded protein is CASSSGQLMNTEAFF.

The chain recombines TRBV5-6 with TRBJ1-1; TRBD1 might be the D (6 bases). Looked up from germline, CDR1 is SGHDT and CDR2 is YYEEEE. The CDR3 extends over 14 amino acids. V lost 1 base, J lost 10 bases, and 17 bases lay in between. DNA for the CDR3: TGTGCCAGCAGCTTGCTCGCAGGGGATCGTCGAGCTTTCTTT. Translation: CASSLLAGDRRAFF. Full variable domain (rest looked up from reference TRBV5-6 and TRBJ1-1): DAGVTQSPTHLIKTRGQQVTLRCSPKSGHDTVSWYQQALGQGPQFIFQYYEEEERQRGNFPDRFSGHQFPNYSSELNVNALLLGDSALYLCASSLLAGDRRAFFGQGTRLTVV.

V is TRBV6-5 and J is TRBJ1-2; D gene ambiguous. Trimming stripped 0 bases from V and 5 bases from J, with 10 bases between. The CDR3 length is 14 residues. CDR1 is MNHEY and CDR2 is SVGAGI in the germline V gene. The DNA of the CDR3 is TGTGCCAGCAGTTACTCGACACAGCTGTATGGCTACACCTTC. Its translation: CASSYSTQLYGYTF.